The 9 T cell receptor beta chains reported below all come from one sample, sequenced in a study of blood T cell repertoires in COVID-19. Generated by immunoSEQ multiplex PCR, the TCRdb table keeps only in-frame clones and is missing some. The sample has fewer than 600,000 clones; 85% to 90% are singletons. What was sequenced was PBMCs or T cells enriched from blood (not recorded which). Every receptor here comes from a woman in her thirties or forties who had recovered from COVID-19.

The chain links TRBV30 to TRBJ1-1, with 9 bases matching TRBD1. With 0 bases clipped from V and 5 bases from J, the junction kept 10 bases outside the gene matches. The germline V gene encodes CDR1 GTSNPN and CDR2 SVGIG (reference sequence). The CDR3 is 16 residues long. CDR3 sequence reads: CAWSVRDRAPLTEAFF. DNA of the CDR3: TGTGCCTGGAGTGTACGGGACAGGGCCCCCCTTACTGAAGCTTTCTTT.

This clone was observed a few times. The V gene is TRBV2, the J gene TRBJ1-5, with 12 bases lining up with TRBD1. After removal of 4 bases from V and 7 bases from J, the junction contained 5 bases not matched to a gene. CDR1 and CDR2 from the germline V gene are SNHLY and FYNNEI. CDR3 length: 15 amino acids. The CDR3 is CASSAGTGGRQPQHF. The CDR3 nucleotides read TGTGCCAGCAGTGCCGGGACAGGGGGCCGACAGCCCCAGCATTTT.

This clone was seen a single time. The rearrangement joins TRBV19 to TRBJ2-6; D possibly corresponds to TRBD2 (6 bases). CDR3 length: 16 residues. The V gene's germline CDR1 is LNHDA and CDR2 SQIVND (reference sequence). Trimming pared 6 bases from V and 0 bases from J, leaving 12 bases between. CDR3 nucleotides: TGTGCCAGTAGCGGGAGCGCCTTCTCTGGGGCCAACGTCCTGACTTTC. It encodes CASSGSAFSGANVLTF.

The chain links TRBV14 to TRBJ2-1; D call uncertain. CDR1 SGHDN and CDR2 FVKESK come from the germline V gene. The CDR3 extends over 12 amino acids. Trimming cost V 0 bases and J 11 bases, with 8 bases left between them. In DNA, the CDR3 is TGTGCCAGCAGCCAAGAGCGAAGTAAGCAGTTCTTC. This encodes CASSQERSKQFF.

The rearrangement joins TRBV3-1 (or the pseudogene TRBV3-2) to TRBJ2-3, with 7 bases fitting TRBD1. This CDR3 is built from 15 residues. From germline, CDR1 is LGHDT and CDR2 YNNKEL (reference sequence). The junction had 6 bases not matched to a gene; V was cut back by 5 bases and J by 1 base. CDR3 DNA: TGTGCCAGCAGCTACACAGGGGCTGGCACAGATACGCAGTATTTT. Its protein is CASSYTGAGTDTQYF.

The rearrangement joins TRBV7-2 to TRBJ1-2, with D possibly being TRBD1 (5 bases). The germline V and J ends were trimmed by 10 bases and 0 bases, with 9 bases remaining between them. CDR1 is SGHTA, CDR2 FQGNSA, per germline. The CDR3 has 12 amino acids. The CDR3, as DNA: TGTGCCACTTGGGACTCTAACTATGGCTACACCTTC. Its protein product is CATWDSNYGYTF.

The rearrangement uses TRBV7-2 and TRBJ1-2, with D possibly matching TRBD1 (5 bases). V was trimmed by 0 bases and J by 7 bases, leaving 12 bases between them. The CDR3 extends over 14 amino acids. CDR1 and CDR2 from the germline V gene are SGHTA and FQGNSA. CDR3 loop: CASSLADGGSGYTF. CDR3 coding DNA: TGTGCCAGCAGCTTAGCAGACGGGGGGTCTGGCTACACCTTC.

J is TRBJ2-1 and V is TRBV7-6; TRBD1 is a possible D gene (6 bases). The CDR3 has 14 residues. V was trimmed by 8 bases and J by 4 bases, leaving 15 bases between them. The V gene's germline CDR1 is SGHVS and CDR2 FNYEAQ. The CDR3 nucleotides are TGTGCCAGCGGATTGAGCCAGGGGTACAATGAGCAGTTCTTC. Translated: CASGLSQGYNEQFF.

The chain recombines TRBV28 with TRBJ1-3, with a possible D match to TRBD1 (6 bases). CDR3 length equals 16 residues. Trimming removed 3 bases at V and 1 base at J, with 13 bases between. Germline V gives CDR1 MDHEN, CDR2 SYDVKM. CDR3 loop: CASSLAGTPSGNTIYF. In DNA, the CDR3 is TGTGCCAGCAGTTTGGCCGGGACACCGTCTGGAAACACCATATATTTT.